This TCR beta chain was identified in a study of PD-1 blockade in classical Hodgkin lymphoma. Whole-study results and caveats: Newly diagnosed patients reportedly had lower baseline TCR diversity than healthy donors. Why the repertoires differ is still unclear, perhaps disease activity or prior therapy.

The time point here: newly diagnosed, previously untreated cHL patient sample. Note on this clone: Its antigen is undetermined.

The protocol was immunoSEQ multiplex PCR, while the TCRdb copy is restricted to in-frame clones and leaves out a portion. In the table there are 25,000 to 35,000 clones, roughly 92% of which are singletons. This TCR was recovered from a human donor with classical Hodgkin lymphoma. Source material: peripheral blood mononuclear cells (PBMCs).

The CDR3 region has the DNA TGCGCCAGCAGCTTTTTGCGGCAGGGGGTGGTCGAGCAGTACTTC. It encodes CASSFLRQGVVEQYF. The chain combines TRBV5-1 with TRBJ2-7; 7 bases are a match to TRBD1. CDR1 and CDR2 (germline): SGHRS, YFSETQ. V lost 2 bases to trimming and J lost 6 bases; unmatched junction nucleotides: 11. The CDR3 is 15 amino acids.